Listed below are T cell receptor beta chains from one sample, sequenced in a study of blood T cell repertoires in COVID-19. Assay used: immunoSEQ multiplex PCR; TCRdb lists only in-frame clones, some missing. The sample carries over 80,000 clones, more than 75% recorded once. The sequencing sample was made of peripheral blood. The receptors were gathered from a man in his fifties with acute or convalescent COVID-19. The CDR3 runs from the conserved cysteine through the conserved F or W. D genes are given only for firm matches. The listing skips clone size in some rows; elsewhere it reads once, few, many or a size class.

d_call,clone_size,cdr3_length,j_call,v_call,cdr3_nt,cdr3_aa
TRBD2,.,15,TRBJ2-2,TRBV11-1,TGTGCCAGCAGCTTACCCGGGGGGTTCACCGGGGAGCTGTTTTTT,CASSLPGGFTGELFF
TRBD2,.,15,TRBJ2-1,TRBV18,TGTGCCAGCTCACCGCGGGAGGCGGGGTTCGGTGAGCAGTTCTTC,CASSPREAGFGEQFF
.,.,16,TRBJ2-1,TRBV7-6,TGTGCCAGCAGCTTAGATCCGGTCAGCTCCGCAGGTGAGCAGTTCTTC,CASSLDPVSSAGEQFF
.,.,14,TRBJ1-5,TRBV3-1/TRBV3-2,TGTGCCAGCAGCAGAAGAGGACAGAATCAGCCCCAGCATTTT,CASSRRGQNQPQHF
.,once,15,TRBJ2-7,TRBV9,TGTGCCAGCAGCGTAGGCCCGGACAGAGAATACGAGCAGTACTTC,CASSVGPDREYEQYF
TRBD1,.,15,TRBJ2-5,TRBV19,TGTGCCAGTAGTAACGACAGGGACAACCAAGAGACCCAGTACTTC,CASSNDRDNQETQYF
.,.,14,TRBJ1-2,TRBV19,TGTGCCAGTACCCAGGGTACGGTAAACTATGGCTACACCTTC,CASTQGTVNYGYTF
.,.,16,TRBJ1-4,TRBV11-3,TGTGCCAGCAGCTTAGCTGGGGGGACAACTAATGAAAAACTGTTTTTT,CASSLAGGTTNEKLFF
TRBD2,once,13,TRBJ2-7,TRBV7-9,TGTGCCAGCAGTCCCGCGGGGGGAAACGAGCAGTACTTC,CASSPAGGNEQYF
.,.,15,TRBJ1-5,TRBV27,TGTGCCAGCAGTTTATACCAGAATAGCAATCAGCCCCAGCATTTT,CASSLYQNSNQPQHF
.,.,13,TRBJ1-3,TRBV7-2,TGTGCCAGCAGCACAGGGTACGGAAACACCATATATTTT,CASSTGYGNTIYF
.,.,15,TRBJ1-1,TRBV6-5,TGTGCCAGCAGCGGAACAGGGCGCCCACCAACGGAAGCTTTCTTT,CASSGTGRPPTEAFF
TRBD1,once,14,TRBJ1-1,TRBV10-1,TGCGCCAGCCGGACAGGGGGTTTTGGCACTGAAGCTTTCTTT,CASRTGGFGTEAFF
.,.,17,TRBJ2-4,TRBV4-1,TGCGCCAGCAGCCAAGATTCGACGGGGTTTGGCAAAAACATTCAGTACTTC,CASSQDSTGFGKNIQYF
TRBD2,.,16,TRBJ2-1,TRBV19,TGTGCCAGTAGTATAGTGGCGGGCCTAGCGGCTAATGAGCAGTTCTTC,CASSIVAGLAANEQFF
.,.,16,TRBJ1-2,TRBV19,TGTGCCAGTAGTATTATTGAGGGAGTACTCTACTATGGCTACACCTTC,CASSIIEGVLYYGYTF
TRBD1,once,14,TRBJ1-5,TRBV28,TGTGCCAGCAGGAGGACAGGGGGGCCGCCGTCCCAGCATTTT,CASRRTGGPPSQHF
.,.,14,TRBJ1-5,TRBV6-1,TGTGCCAGCAGTGAATACCAGGATAAATGGCCCCAGCATTTT,CASSEYQDKWPQHF
TRBD1,.,15,TRBJ2-2,TRBV11-2,TGTGCCAGCAGCCCGAACAGGGGGCAGGCCGGGGAGCTGTTTTTT,CASSPNRGQAGELFF
TRBD1,few,14,TRBJ2-7,TRBV6-5,TGTGCCAGCAGGGACGACAGGGCCAGATACGAGCAGTACTTC,CASRDDRARYEQYF
.,.,14,TRBJ1-1,TRBV30,TGTGCCTGGAGTGACGGGGGTGTTGACACTGAAGCTTTCTTT,CAWSDGGVDTEAFF
TRBD1,.,13,TRBJ1-2,TRBV10-2,TGCGCCAGCACCACTGGACAGGGGAAAGGCTACACCTTC,CASTTGQGKGYTF
.,once,14,TRBJ1-5,TRBV2,TGTGCCAGCAGTGAACTTAAACTCAATCAGCCCCAGCATTTT,CASSELKLNQPQHF
.,.,15,TRBJ2-2,TRBV19,TGTGCCAGTAGTCTCAGGGGCGAGGGGTCCGGGGAGCTGTTTTTT,CASSLRGEGSGELFF
TRBD2,.,16,TRBJ2-5,TRBV6-5,TGTGCCAGCAGTTACTCGGCTAGCGGGGACCAAGAGACCCAGTACTTC,CASSYSASGDQETQYF
TRBD1,.,14,TRBJ1-5,TRBV5-1,TGCGCCAGCAGCTTGGAGACAGGGGGGCAGCCCCAGCATTTT,CASSLETGGQPQHF
.,.,14,TRBJ2-7,TRBV5-5,TGTGCCAGCAGCTTCTGGGGGGACTCCTACGAGCAGTACTTC,CASSFWGDSYEQYF
.,.,15,TRBJ1-5,TRBV5-1,TGCGCCAGCAGCCGGACAGCCGATAGCAATCAGCCCCAGCATTTT,CASSRTADSNQPQHF
.,.,15,TRBJ2-3,TRBV19,TGTGCCAGTACCTCGGAGGGCCGAGGCACAGATACGCAGTATTTT,CASTSEGRGTDTQYF
TRBD1,.,15,TRBJ2-3,TRBV5-8,TGTGCCAGCAGCGGGCGGACAGGGGGCACAGATACGCAGTATTTT,CASSGRTGGTDTQYF
.,.,15,TRBJ2-3,TRBV6-2/TRBV6-3,TGTGCCAGCAGTTACCCGGTTCGGGGCACAGATACGCAGTATTTT,CASSYPVRGTDTQYF
.,.,15,TRBJ2-3,TRBV7-8,TGTGCCAGCAGCTCAGACATCCTGGGCAGGGATACGCAGTATTTT,CASSSDILGRDTQYF
.,.,15,TRBJ1-1,TRBV9,TGTGCCAGCAGCGTAGATGGCAGGTTGAACACTGAAGCTTTCTTT,CASSVDGRLNTEAFF
TRBD1,.,17,TRBJ1-6,TRBV19,TGTGCCAGTAGGAGGACAGGTTCACGGTCCTATAATTCACCCCTCCACTTT,CASRRTGSRSYNSPLHF
TRBD2,.,15,TRBJ2-1,TRBV5-4,TGTGCCAGCAGCTTGGTAGCGGGTTCGACGGATGAGCAGTTCTTC,CASSLVAGSTDEQFF
.,.,13,TRBJ2-3,TRBV5-1,TGCGCCAGCACCGGGATAAACACAGATACGCAGTATTTT,CASTGINTDTQYF
.,.,13,TRBJ2-7,TRBV20-1,TGCAGTGCTAGTTCTACGAGCTCCTACGAGCAGTACTTC,CSASSTSSYEQYF
TRBD2,.,15,TRBJ2-3,TRBV9,TGTGCCAGCAGCGTCACTAGCGGTTTCACAGATACGCAGTATTTT,CASSVTSGFTDTQYF
.,.,12,TRBJ1-2,TRBV3-1/TRBV3-2,TGTGCCAGCAGCTCCCGTGCCAGGGGCTACACCTTC,CASSSRARGYTF
.,.,16,TRBJ2-7,TRBV19,TGTGCCAGTAGTAAACCAGGACAGCGACAAACCTACGAGCAGTACTTC,CASSKPGQRQTYEQYF
.,.,14,TRBJ1-3,TRBV9,TGTGCCAGCAGCGCACGGGACTCTGGAAACACCATATATTTT,CASSARDSGNTIYF
.,.,14,TRBJ2-5,TRBV7-2,TGTGCCAGCAGCTTTAACAGGGCTGGAGAGACCCAGTACTTC,CASSFNRAGETQYF
.,.,13,TRBJ1-1,TRBV7-3,TGTGCCAGCAGCTTTGGGGGGTCCACTGAAGCTTTCTTT,CASSFGGSTEAFF
.,.,14,TRBJ1-1,TRBV27,TGTGCCAGCAGTTTTGGTGGGGGGTTGGTTGGTGCTTTCTTT,CASSFGGGLVGAFF
TRBD1,once,14,TRBJ2-4,TRBV28,TGTGCCAGCAGTTTGGGTAGGGGGCAAAACATTCAGTACTTC,CASSLGRGQNIQYF